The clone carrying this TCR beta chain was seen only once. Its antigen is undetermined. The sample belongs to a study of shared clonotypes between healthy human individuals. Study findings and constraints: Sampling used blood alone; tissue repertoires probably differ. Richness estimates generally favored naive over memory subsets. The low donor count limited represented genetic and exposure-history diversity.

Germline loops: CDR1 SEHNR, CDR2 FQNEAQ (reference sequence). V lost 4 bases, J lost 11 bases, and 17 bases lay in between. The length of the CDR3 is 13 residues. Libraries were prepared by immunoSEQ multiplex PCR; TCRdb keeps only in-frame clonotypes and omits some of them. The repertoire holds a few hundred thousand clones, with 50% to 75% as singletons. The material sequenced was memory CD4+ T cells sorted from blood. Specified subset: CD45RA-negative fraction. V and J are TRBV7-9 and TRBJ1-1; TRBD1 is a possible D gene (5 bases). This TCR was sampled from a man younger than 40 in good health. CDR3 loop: CASSSIIGAGAFF. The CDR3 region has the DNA TGTGCCAGCAGCTCTATTATTGGAGCAGGGGCTTTCTTT.